One sample yielded the 23 T cell receptor beta chains listed below, sequenced in a study of blood T cell repertoires in COVID-19. Data came from immunoSEQ multiplex PCR; TCRdb stores just in-frame clones and leaves some out. The table records a few hundred thousand clones, roughly 90% of them present only once. Sequenced sample: PBMCs or T cells enriched from blood (not recorded which). The source of these receptors is a woman in her 30s who had recovered from COVID-19.

This rearrangement joins TRBV27 to TRBJ1-3; no definite D call. Germline V gene data show CDR1 as MNHEY and CDR2 as SMNVEV (reference sequence). The V end was cut by 4 bases, the J end by 3 bases, with 10 bases between. CDR3 size: 14 residues. CDR3 loop: CASSSRLSGNTIYF. The CDR3 DNA reads as TGTGCCAGCAGTTCCCGACTGAGTGGAAACACCATATATTTT.

The chain carries TRBV2 and TRBJ2-7; 8 bases agree with TRBD2. The length of the CDR3 is 12 residues. V was clipped by 10 bases and J by 0 bases; unmatched bases: 2. Per germline, CDR1 SNHLY and CDR2 FYNNEI. The DNA of the CDR3 is TGTGCCACCCGGGGGGGCTCCTACGAGCAGTACTTC. Translating gives CATRGGSYEQYF.

This clone has more than one count but fewer than ten. The chain recombines TRBV20-1 with TRBJ2-1, with 9 bases lining up with TRBD2. The V gene's germline CDR1 is DFQATT and CDR2 SNEGSKA (reference sequence). This CDR3 has 15 residues. J lost 6 bases, V lost 3 bases, and 9 bases had no gene match. The CDR3 region has the DNA TGCAGTGCTAGTGACGGCGGGAGGGGGGGCAATGAGCAGTTCTTC. Protein product: CSASDGGRGGNEQFF.

V is TRBV7-8 and J is TRBJ2-3, with D possibly matching TRBD1 (6 bases). This CDR3 has 15 residues. The germline V gene encodes CDR1 SGHVS and CDR2 FQNEAQ. V lost 1 base to trimming and J lost 5 bases, with 13 bases between them. In DNA form, the CDR3 reads TGTGCCAGCAGCTTAGGGGGGCGAGCTGGAGATACGCAGTATTTT. Its translation: CASSLGGRAGDTQYF.

This chain links TRBV7-8 with TRBJ2-7; 10 bases map to TRBD1. J lost 4 bases, V lost 2 bases, and 8 bases had no gene match. The CDR3 totals 16 residues. CDR1 is SGHVS and CDR2 is FQNEAQ in the germline V gene. This CDR3 reads CASSLRQGADSYEQYF. CDR3 nucleotide sequence: TGTGCCAGCAGCTTACGACAGGGGGCGGATTCGTACGAGCAGTACTTC. The entire variable domain, with the rest obtained from reference TRBV7-8 and TRBJ2-7, is as follows: GAGVSQSPRYKVAKRGQDVALRCDPISGHVSLFWYQQALGQGPEFLTYFQNEAQLDKSGLPSDRFFAERPEGSVSTLKIQRTQQEDSAVYLCASSLRQGADSYEQYFGPGTRLTVT.

The chain employs TRBV24-1 and TRBJ2-7; D may be TRBD1 (6 bases). The CDR3 consists of 14 residues. Looked up from germline, CDR1 is KGHDR and CDR2 is SFDVKD. Trimming left V 2 bases short and J 7 bases short, with 14 bases between. The CDR3 DNA is TGTGCCACCAGTGATTCCCGGACAGTTCGGGAGCAGTACTTC. This translates into CATSDSRTVREQYF.

This chain uses TRBV9 with TRBJ1-1; possibly TRBD1 for D (6 bases). Trimming cost V 5 bases and J 3 bases, with 26 bases left between them. This CDR3 has 18 residues. The germline gives CDR1 SGDLS, CDR2 YYNGEE. The CDR3 DNA follows: TGTGCCAGCAGTCGCCATACAGGGTCGGTGGGACGGGACACTGAAGCTTTCTTT. Protein: CASSRHTGSVGRDTEAFF.

The chain links TRBV7-8 to TRBJ2-2; 9 bases fit TRBD2. Germline trimming cut 3 bases from V and 1 base from J; bases unmatched to any gene: 0. This CDR3 region has 15 residues. Germline V gives CDR1 SGHVS, CDR2 FQNEAQ. The CDR3 spells CASSLTSGNTGELFF. The CDR3 DNA reads as TGTGCCAGCAGCTTGACTAGCGGGAACACCGGGGAGCTGTTTTTT.

This clone appeared once. This chain uses TRBV6-6 with TRBJ1-5; 9 nucleotides align to TRBD1. In germline, CDR1 is MNHNY, CDR2 SVGAGI (reference sequence). The CDR3 loop spans 16 amino acids. J lost 7 bases, V lost 0 bases, and 7 bases had no gene match. As DNA, the CDR3 is TGTGCCAGCAGTTACTCGGGGACAGGGATGCGCCAGCCCCAGCATTTT. Protein: CASSYSGTGMRQPQHF.

The rearrangement uses TRBV4-3 and TRBJ1-3; D gene unclear. The V gene's germline CDR1 is LGHNA and CDR2 YSLEER. This CDR3 contains 15 residues. The V end lost 0 bases, the J end lost 1 base, and 7 bases lay between the germline ends. The CDR3 nucleotides read TGCGCCAGCAGCCAAGATCTTCAGTCTGGAAACACCATATATTTT. Its translation is CASSQDLQSGNTIYF.

This rearrangement joins TRBV29-1 to TRBJ2-3; D possibly corresponds to TRBD1 (6 bases). The V end was cut by 4 bases, the J end by 0 bases, with 11 bases between. The V gene's germline CDR1 is SQVTM and CDR2 ANQGSEA. This CDR3 has 14 amino acids. The CDR3 DNA is TGCAGCGTTGTGGGGGCCCCCAGCACAGATACGCAGTATTTT. Translated, it gives CSVVGAPSTDTQYF.

V usage is TRBV2 and J usage is TRBJ1-1, with 8 bases aligning to TRBD1. V was pared by 3 bases and J by 1 base, with 1 base of the junction left unmatched. Germline assignment: CDR1 SNHLY and CDR2 FYNNEI. The CDR3 is made up of 14 amino acids. The CDR3 sequence: CASSDQGANTEAFF. In DNA, the CDR3 is TGTGCCAGCAGTGATCAGGGGGCGAACACTGAAGCTTTCTTT.

The V and J genes are TRBV5-1 and TRBJ2-3, with D uncertain. The CDR3 runs 16 residues. Germline V lookup: CDR1 SGHRS, CDR2 YFSETQ. V was shortened by 0 bases and J by 1 base, with 12 bases between the two germline ends. The CDR3 loop is CASSLGMIGGTDTQYF. CDR3 sequence (DNA): TGCGCCAGCAGCTTGGGCATGATCGGAGGCACAGATACGCAGTATTTT.

The V and J genes are TRBV3-1 (or the pseudogene TRBV3-2) and TRBJ1-3; D is ambiguous. Germline values: CDR1 LGHDT, CDR2 YNNKEL (reference sequence). V was trimmed by 4 bases and J by 0 bases, leaving 7 bases between them. CDR3 length: 14 amino acids. CDR3 coding DNA: TGTGCCAGCAGCCCAAGAGACTCTGGAAACACCATATATTTT. It encodes CASSPRDSGNTIYF.

This clone came up once. The chain carries TRBV6-5 and TRBJ1-2; D unclear. V dropped 4 bases and J dropped 4 bases, with 16 bases sitting between them. Germline lookup yields CDR1 MNHEY and CDR2 SVGAGI. This CDR3 region has 15 residues. CDR3 nucleotides: TGTGCCAGCAGTTCCCGGGCCTCCCGGGGCTATGGCTACACCTTC. Translated: CASSSRASRGYGYTF.

The rearrangement uses TRBV30 and TRBJ1-6, with D maybe TRBD1 (6 bases). Germline CDR1 and CDR2: GTSNPN and SVGIG (reference sequence). This CDR3 spans 15 amino acids. Trimming pared 1 base from V and 9 bases from J, leaving 16 bases between. The CDR3 here is CAWSARDTDLSPLHF. DNA of the CDR3: TGTGCCTGGAGTGCCCGGGACACCGATCTTTCACCCCTCCACTTT.

The chain employs TRBV7-3 and TRBJ2-1; possibly TRBD2 for D (6 bases). The length of the CDR3 is 16 residues. The V gene lost 6 bases and the J gene lost 2 bases, with 17 bases spanning the gap. Germline CDR1 is SGHTA and CDR2 is FQGTGA. CDR3 in amino acids: CASSPTTGVPYNEQFF. The CDR3 region has the DNA TGTGCCAGCAGTCCTACAACGGGAGTCCCCTACAATGAGCAGTTCTTC. The full variable domain, completed using reference TRBV7-3 and TRBJ2-1, is GAGVSQTPSNKVTEKGKYVELRCDPISGHTALYWYRQSLGQGPEFLIYFQGTGAADDSGLPNDRFFAVRPEGSVSTLKIQRTERGDSAVYLCASSPTTGVPYNEQFFGPGTRLTVL.

Concerning this clone: A junction end diverges from the germline sequence, so it may reflect a read error. The chain employs TRBV2 and TRBJ1-1; unclear D gene. CDR1 is SNHLY, CDR2 FYNNEI, per germline. CDR3 length: 10 residues. The CDR3 nucleotides read TGTGCCAGCAGTGAAGCCACGCAGGTCTTT. Translating gives CASSEATQVF.

The V call is TRBV14, the J call TRBJ2-7; 11 nucleotides agree with TRBD2. The CDR3 runs to 13 residues. Trimming removed 4 bases from V and 7 bases from J; junction bases left unmatched: 3. Germline V gene lookup returns CDR1 SGHDN and CDR2 FVKESK. CDR3 loop: CASSPRLAGEQYF. CDR3 in DNA: TGTGCCAGCAGCCCCAGACTAGCGGGGGAGCAGTACTTC. Complete variable domain (other parts from reference TRBV14 and TRBJ2-7): EAGVTQFPSHSVIEKGQTVTLRCDPISGHDNLYWYRRVMGKEIKFLLHFVKESKQDESGMPNNRFLAERTGGTYSTLKVQPAELEDSGVYFCASSPRLAGEQYFGPGTRLTVT.

The table lists this clone with a count of one. J is TRBJ2-5 and V is TRBV6-5; 8 nucleotides agree with TRBD1. The germline CDR1 and CDR2 sequences are MNHEY and SVGAGI. The J segment lost 5 bases and the V segment lost 6 bases, leaving 8 bases of the junction unmatched. CDR3 length equals 14 residues. The CDR3 here is CASRPDRVLETQYF. The CDR3 nucleotides are TGTGCCAGCAGACCGGACAGGGTATTGGAGACCCAGTACTTC.

The chain uses TRBV6-4 and TRBJ1-4; D is unclear. The germline V gene has CDR1 MRHNA and CDR2 SNTAGT. The length of the CDR3 is 12 residues. The germline V and J ends were trimmed by 2 bases and 10 bases, with 8 bases remaining between them. The CDR3: CASSDGRGKLFF. DNA for the CDR3: TGTGCCAGCAGTGACGGGCGGGGAAAACTGTTTTTT.

This rearrangement joins TRBV4-1 to TRBJ1-6; D remains ambiguous. Looked up from germline, CDR1 is MGHRA and CDR2 is YSYEKL. The V end was cut by 4 bases, the J end by 3 bases, with 7 bases between. The CDR3 consists of 14 residues. Here the CDR3 DNA reads TGCGCCAGCAGCCCCGGGAGCTATAATTCACCCCTCCACTTT. Its translation: CASSPGSYNSPLHF.

V gene TRBV14 combines with J gene TRBJ1-6; D is perhaps TRBD1 (6 bases). V was clipped by 1 base and J by 5 bases, with 9 bases between them. The CDR3 covers 15 residues. Germline CDR1 SGHDN, CDR2 FVKESK. The CDR3 DNA follows: TGTGCCAGCAGCCAAGGTCAGGGGAATAATTCACCCCTCCACTTT. Translation gives CASSQGQGNNSPLHF.